This T cell receptor (beta chain) originates from a study of prognosis after radiotherapy for stage I lung cancer. Study context: Considered medically inoperable were all of the patients with non-small cell lung cancer.

The length of the CDR3 is 14 residues. Germline V gene lookup returns CDR1 LNHDA and CDR2 SQIVND (reference sequence). V dropped 3 bases and J dropped 8; count of bases not matched to a gene: 5. At each of two time points, approximately 6.3 milliliters of venous blood were taken. Multiplex PCR in two rounds served to amplify TCR beta CDR3 from genomic DNA. First-round PCR used primers specific to each TRBV and TRBJ gene. In TCRdb, the multiplex PCR reads were re-called with MiXCR into one record per CDR3 protein. The table has 20,000 or so distinct CDR3 sequences, roughly 28% seen once. The sample holds many counts of this clonotype.

This chain joins TRBV19 and TRBJ2-1; 9 nucleotides match TRBD2. The source of this sequence is a donor over 45 with non-small cell lung cancer. Specimen: PBMCs, collected before or after stereotactic body radiation therapy (not recorded which). The CDR3 DNA reads as TGTGCCAGTAGTATCGCGGGGGGGAAACATGAGCAGTTCTTC. Protein product: CASSIAGGKHEQFF.